These T cell receptor beta chains were read from a single sample in a study of cytomegalovirus exposure and HLA in healthy donors. Profiling relied on immunoSEQ multiplex PCR, and the TCRdb table lists in-frame clones only, not all of them. Among around 280,000 clones listed, around nine tenths were seen once. Material for sequencing was PBMCs. The receptors were sampled from a woman aged 18-29 years in good health and CMV-seronegative. Both conserved end residues are part of each CDR3. The order of the fields is clone size, CDR3 length, J gene, D gene, V gene, CDR3 DNA, CDR3 protein. The D gene is left open where the match is weak. Expanded clones get a size class; other rows say once, few or many, or leave the size out.

>.|13|TRBJ1-4|.|TRBV6-5
TGTGCCAGCAGTCAGGGGACTAATGAAAAACTGTTTTTT
CASSQGTNEKLFF
>.|11|TRBJ2-7|TRBD2|TRBV30
TGTGCCTGGGGGAGGGCCTACGAGCAGTACTTC
CAWGRAYEQYF
>.|15|TRBJ1-2|.|TRBV6-5
TGTGCCAGCAGTCACCAACAGGACCCGTTCTATGGCTACACCTTC
CASSHQQDPFYGYTF
>.|16|TRBJ1-1|TRBD1|TRBV10-3
TGTGCCATCAGTGGGCAGACAGGGGCAGGGGACACTGAAGCTTTCTTT
CAISGQTGAGDTEAFF
>.|15|TRBJ1-4|.|TRBV7-2
TGTGCCAGCAGCCCCCGCGGGGGGGGTAGTGAAAAACTGTTTTTT
CASSPRGGGSEKLFF
>.|15|TRBJ2-3|.|TRBV9
TGTGCCAGCAGCGTAGAGGGGAGGGGGGCAGATACGCAGTATTTT
CASSVEGRGADTQYF
>.|13|TRBJ1-1|TRBD1|TRBV27
TGTGCCAGCAGGCAGGGGGCGGGAACTGAAGCTTTCTTT
CASRQGAGTEAFF
>.|14|TRBJ1-2|TRBD1|TRBV11-2
TGTGCCAGCAGCTTGGGACAGTTTAACTATGGCTACACCTTC
CASSLGQFNYGYTF
>.|14|TRBJ1-5|.|TRBV2
TGTGCCAGCAGTTTACAGACGCCCAATCAGCCCCAGCATTTT
CASSLQTPNQPQHF
>once|13|TRBJ2-7|TRBD1|TRBV27
TGTGCCAGCAGGGCGGACAGGGGCTACGAGCAGTACTTC
CASRADRGYEQYF
>.|18|TRBJ2-2|.|TRBV15
TGTGCCACCAGCCTCCTTATTTATAGGGCAGGGGACACCGGGGAGCTGTTTTTT
CATSLLIYRAGDTGELFF
>.|14|TRBJ2-7|.|TRBV7-9
TGTTCCAGCAGCTTAGGGGGGGTTTCCTACGAGCAGTACTTC
CSSSLGGVSYEQYF
>.|12|TRBJ1-2|.|TRBV7-9
TGTTCCAGCAGCTTAGCGGAGGGGGGCTACACCTTC
CSSSLAEGGYTF
>.|14|TRBJ2-7|TRBD1|TRBV6-6
TGTGCCACCCTTCCGGGACAGGGAACCTACGAGCAGTACTTC
CATLPGQGTYEQYF
>.|14|TRBJ1-1|.|TRBV29-1
TGCAGCGCCAGGGAGGGGGGCCGGAACACTGAAGCTTTCTTT
CSAREGGRNTEAFF
>once|16|TRBJ2-5|.|TRBV4-2
TGTGCCAGCAGCGTGGCCGACGGGGGTTCGCAAGAGACCCAGTACTTC
CASSVADGGSQETQYF
>.|16|TRBJ2-6|TRBD1|TRBV18
TGTGCCAGCTCACAGACAGGGGTCTCTGGGGCCAACGTCCTGACTTTC
CASSQTGVSGANVLTF